These 27 T cell receptor beta chains originate from one sample sequenced in a study of blood T cells in healthy people across ages. With a J-beta primer mix and a sample-barcoded 5' primer, a second PCR ran about 7 to 12 cycles. TCRdb called the 5' RACE reads again in MiXCR, with one record for every CDR3 protein. There are some 900,000 distinct CDR3 sequences in the sample; 45% to 50% occur only once, and around 15% lies in the top ten. The sample consisted of blood. The source of these receptors is a man aged 25-40 years in good health.

This clonotype has only a few counts. The rearrangement uses TRBV4-2 and TRBJ2-2; TRBD1 matches 11 bases. J gave up 6 bases and V 0 bases, and 3 bases lay outside the gene matches. The V gene's germline CDR1 is LGHNA and CDR2 YNFKEQ. This CDR3 spans 16 amino acids. This CDR3 reads CASSQEEGQGAGELFF. The CDR3 DNA reads as TGTGCCAGCAGCCAAGAGGAGGGACAGGGGGCCGGGGAGCTGTTTTTT.

This clonotype has more than one count but fewer than ten. The chain is built from TRBV27 and TRBJ2-7; D possibly matches TRBD1 or TRBD2 (6 bases each). The CDR3 totals 14 residues. Per the germline V gene, CDR1 is MNHEY and CDR2 is SMNVEV (reference sequence). Trimming shortened V by 4 bases and J by 2 bases, and 12 bases separated the two germline ends. In nucleotides, the CDR3 is TGTGCCAGCAGTTCGCGGGACACTCCCTACGAGCAGTACTTC. Its translation is CASSSRDTPYEQYF.

This chain connects TRBV3-1 to TRBJ1-1, with 8 bases aligning to TRBD1. Germline-derived CDR1 and CDR2 are LGHDT and YNNKEL (reference sequence). V lost 5 bases, J lost 1 base, and 9 bases stayed unmatched. CDR3 size: 16 residues. CDR3 sequence (DNA): TGTGCCAGCAGCTATAGGACAGGGACAGGGAACACTGAAGCTTTCTTT. This codes for CASSYRTGTGNTEAFF.

This clonotype was counted a few times. This sequence joins TRBV4-3 and TRBJ2-3, with TRBD1 matching 8 bases. J lost 4 bases, V lost 1 base, and 4 bases had no gene match. Per germline, CDR1 LGHNA and CDR2 YSLEER. CDR3 length: 15 residues. CDR3 in DNA: TGCGCCAGCAGCCAAGGGGACAGGCGCGCAGATACGCAGTATTTT. Protein: CASSQGDRRADTQYF.

The rearrangement uses TRBV27 and TRBJ2-1; a possible D gene is TRBD1 (8 bases). Per the germline V gene, CDR1 is MNHEY and CDR2 is SMNVEV (reference sequence). The CDR3 has 12 residues. The CDR3 nucleotides read TGTGCAACGACAGGGGAGGGAAATGAGCAGTTCTTC. Translation: CATTGEGNEQFF.

This clonotype was recorded many times. This chain joins TRBV7-9 and TRBJ2-5; no clear D gene. Germline V gives CDR1 SEHNR, CDR2 FQNEAQ (reference sequence). This CDR3 has 15 amino acids. The V end lost 3 bases, the J end lost 4 bases, and 15 bases lay between the germline ends. CDR3 coding DNA: TGTGCCAGCAGCTTGTGGTATGACGGCGCAGAGACCCAGTACTTC. Translation gives CASSLWYDGAETQYF.

J is TRBJ2-7 and V is TRBV3-1; D remains unclear. The CDR3 has 15 amino acids. V gave up 2 bases and J gave up 1 base, with 12 bases separating them. CDR1 and CDR2 from the germline V gene are LGHDT and YNNKEL (reference sequence). The CDR3 protein is CASSQTSSGSYEQYF. DNA of the CDR3: TGTGCCAGCAGCCAAACCTCGTCAGGATCCTACGAGCAGTACTTC.

The V gene is TRBV28, the J gene TRBJ1-5; D gene unclear. From germline, CDR1 is MDHEN and CDR2 SYDVKM. Trimming cost V 5 bases and J 9 bases, with 14 bases left between them. The CDR3 is 13 residues long. The CDR3 sequence is CASSVPGWRPQHF. DNA for the CDR3: TGTGCCAGCAGTGTACCCGGGTGGCGGCCCCAGCATTTT.

V usage is TRBV19 and J usage is TRBJ1-1; no clear D. CDR3 length: 14 residues. Germline CDR1 is LNHDA and CDR2 is SQIVND (reference sequence). Trimming pared 2 bases from V and 3 bases from J, leaving 10 bases between. CDR3 sequence reads: CASSIYGPDTEAFF. The CDR3 DNA follows: TGTGCCAGTAGTATATATGGGCCGGACACTGAAGCTTTCTTT.

This clonotype was detected only a few times. V usage is TRBV7-3 and J usage is TRBJ1-5; 10 bases agree with TRBD1. The trim removed 5 bases at V and 1 base at J, leaving 14 bases unmatched. The CDR3 length is 19 residues. The germline V gene encodes CDR1 SGHTA and CDR2 FQGTGA. The CDR3 region is CASSPPRDRGVLSNQPQHF. CDR3 nucleotides: TGTGCCAGCAGCCCCCCCCGGGACAGGGGTGTATTGAGCAATCAGCCCCAGCATTTT.

This clonotype occurred once. V and J are TRBV9 and TRBJ2-3; 9 positions match TRBD2. Trimming cost V 0 bases and J 0 bases; bases outside gene matches: 5. The CDR3 covers 17 residues. Germline values: CDR1 SGDLS, CDR2 YYNGEE. The CDR3 region is CASSVALAGVSTDTQYF. Written as DNA, the CDR3 is TGTGCCAGCAGCGTAGCGTTAGCGGGGGTGAGCACAGATACGCAGTATTTT.

This clonotype was counted at least ten times. The V gene is TRBV7-9, the J gene TRBJ1-5; no reliable D call. Trimming removed 0 bases from V and 5 bases from J, with 5 bases in between. The CDR3 is made up of 13 amino acids. Per germline, CDR1 SEHNR and CDR2 FQNEAQ (reference sequence). The CDR3 coding sequence is TGTGCCAGCAGCTTAGCGGCCGATCAGCCCCAGCATTTT. It specifies CASSLAADQPQHF.

This clonotype was seen more than once but under ten times. The chain couples TRBV7-9 to TRBJ2-3, with D maybe TRBD1 (6 bases). V lost 5 bases to trimming and J lost 6 bases, with 21 bases between them. From germline, CDR1 is SEHNR and CDR2 FQNEAQ (reference sequence). There are 16 residues in the CDR3. The CDR3 bases are TGTGCCAGCAGCCCTGGGGACATCCTCCTTCGTGATACGCAGTATTTT. Translated, it gives CASSPGDILLRDTQYF.

This clonotype was seen a few times. The rearrangement joins TRBV3-1 to TRBJ1-6; D is perhaps TRBD1 (5 bases). Deletions cut 3 bases from V and 6 bases from J, with 9 bases between. CDR1 is LGHDT and CDR2 is YNNKEL in the germline V gene (reference sequence). This CDR3 is 14 amino acids long. DNA of the CDR3: TGTGCCAGCAGCCAGGTCAGGGCTAATTCACCCCTCCACTTT. Encoded protein: CASSQVRANSPLHF. Filled out from reference TRBV3-1 and TRBJ1-6, the complete variable domain reads DTAVSQTPKYLVTQMGNDKSIKCEQNLGHDTMYWYKQDSKKFLKIMFSYNNKELIINETVPNRFSPKSPDKAHLNLHINSLELGDSAVYFCASSQVRANSPLHFGNGTRLTVT.

J is TRBJ2-7 and V is TRBV6-1; D uncertain. V was clipped by 4 bases and J by 1 base, with 14 bases between them. CDR1 is MNHNS and CDR2 is SASEGT in the germline V gene. The CDR3 runs 15 residues. The CDR3 loop reads CASSGFGLSSYEQYF. DNA of the CDR3: TGTGCCAGCAGTGGGTTCGGGTTGAGTTCCTACGAGCAGTACTTC.

There are a few counts of this clonotype. This chain joins TRBV2 and TRBJ2-4; weak D call: TRBD1 (6 bases). Germline values: CDR1 SNHLY, CDR2 FYNNEI. The CDR3 has 16 amino acids. Trimming pared 8 bases from V and 0 bases from J, leaving 17 bases between. In nucleotides, the CDR3 is TGTGCCAGCCGCGCGGACAGCCAGTTAGCCAAAAACATTCAGTACTTC. It yields the protein CASRADSQLAKNIQYF.

This clonotype was observed a handful of times. The rearrangement uses TRBV28 and TRBJ2-7; D assignment may be TRBD1 or TRBD2 (6 bases each). V dropped 2 bases and J dropped 1 base, with 15 bases sitting between them. The CDR3 has 16 amino acids. Per germline, CDR1 MDHEN and CDR2 SYDVKM. CDR3 residues: CASSLGGGGKSYEQYF. The CDR3 coding sequence is TGTGCCAGCAGTTTAGGAGGGGGAGGAAAATCCTACGAGCAGTACTTC.

Only a few counts were recorded for this clonotype. V gene TRBV20-1 combines with J gene TRBJ2-1; weak D call: TRBD2 (5 bases). CDR1 and CDR2 (germline): DFQATT, SNEGSKA (reference sequence). The CDR3 is made up of 15 amino acids. V lost 0 bases and J lost 8, with 17 bases in between. CDR3 protein: CSARDTSRTAHEQFF. CDR3 DNA: TGCAGTGCTAGAGATACTAGTAGGACCGCACATGAGCAGTTCTTC.

Comment on this clonotype: A read error may be the cause here, since a much bigger clone is one base away. The DNA for the CDR3 is TGTGCCAGCAGTTCCGAGGGAAGGGCAGAGAACTATTACTATGGCTACACCTTC. This translates into CASSSEGRAENYYYGYTF. This chain joins TRBV27 and TRBJ1-2; the D is unclear. Germline V gene data show CDR1 as MNHEY and CDR2 as SMNVEV (reference sequence). The CDR3 runs to 18 residues. Trimming took off 4 bases at V and 3 bases at J, with 24 bases between the two ends.

This clonotype has a count of ten or more. V usage is TRBV5-1 and J usage is TRBJ2-3; D is perhaps TRBD2 (6 bases). This CDR3 spans 15 amino acids. The V gene's germline CDR1 is SGHRS and CDR2 YFSETQ. With 0 bases removed from V and 1 base from J, the gap between germline ends came to 9 bases. The CDR3 region is CASSLEASGTDTQYF. The CDR3, as DNA: TGCGCCAGCAGCTTGGAGGCTAGCGGCACAGATACGCAGTATTTT.

This clonotype has more than one count but fewer than ten. The CDR3 loop is CASSLVHRQETQYF. DNA for the CDR3: TGTGCCAGCAGCTTAGTTCACAGGCAAGAGACCCAGTACTTC. V is TRBV7-2 and J is TRBJ2-5, with a weak D call TRBD1 (5 bases). The CDR3 is 14 residues long. Trimming left V 1 base short and J 2 bases short, with 8 bases between. Germline V gene lookup returns CDR1 SGHTA and CDR2 FQGNSA.

The rearrangement joins TRBV20-1 to TRBJ1-2, with D tentatively TRBD1 (6 bases). The V gene's germline CDR1 is DFQATT and CDR2 SNEGSKA (reference sequence). V lost 0 bases and J 5 bases, leaving 13 bases between the germline ends. CDR3 size: 14 residues. This chain's CDR3 is CSARDLRTEYGYTF. In DNA, the CDR3 is TGCAGTGCTAGAGATCTCAGGACAGAATATGGCTACACCTTC.

This clonotype showed up many times. V is TRBV5-1 and J is TRBJ2-1; TRBD1 might be the D (6 bases). The CDR3 loop spans 12 amino acids. Per germline, CDR1 SGHRS and CDR2 YFSETQ. The V end lost 3 bases, the J end lost 6 bases, and 7 bases lay between the germline ends. The CDR3 loop reads CASSSQGNEQFF. In DNA, the CDR3 is TGCGCCAGCAGCTCACAGGGCAATGAGCAGTTCTTC.

The chain combines TRBV18 with TRBJ1-2; D call uncertain. V lost 3 bases and J lost 3, with 8 bases in between. This CDR3 comprises 13 residues. Germline-derived CDR1 and CDR2 are KGHSH and LQKENI. The CDR3 spells CASSPAEYYGYTF. As DNA, the CDR3 is TGTGCCAGCTCACCCGCAGAGTACTATGGCTACACCTTC.

The CDR3 nucleotides are TGTGCCACCAGTGACTCGAGACAGGGTGTACACATTCAGTACTTC. This gives the protein CATSDSRQGVHIQYF. V usage is TRBV24-1 and J usage is TRBJ2-4, with 7 bases lining up with TRBD1. After removal of 4 bases from V and 8 bases from J, the junction contained 10 bases not matched to a gene. CDR3 length equals 15 residues. Looked up from germline, CDR1 is KGHDR and CDR2 is SFDVKD.

This clonotype was observed a handful of times. The V call is TRBV28, the J call TRBJ2-3; D uncertain. CDR1 MDHEN and CDR2 SYDVKM come from the germline V gene. The V gene lost 4 bases and the J gene lost 2 bases, with 13 bases spanning the gap. CDR3 size: 15 residues. CDR3 DNA: TGTGCCAGCAGTTCGCCGACTTCGATCACAGATACGCAGTATTTT. Its protein product is CASSSPTSITDTQYF.

The chain combines TRBV7-2 with TRBJ1-6; D might be TRBD1 (5 bases). This CDR3 spans 16 amino acids. V was pared by 5 bases and J by 7 bases, with 18 bases between. Germline CDR1 and CDR2: SGHTA and FQGNSA. The CDR3 region has the DNA TGTGCCAGCAGCCTTATGTACGGGGCGCGGAATTCACCCCTCCACTTT. Protein product: CASSLMYGARNSPLHF. The complete variable domain, with remaining parts taken from reference TRBV7-2 and TRBJ1-6, reads GAGVSQSPSNKVTEKGKDVELRCDPISGHTALYWYRQSLGQGLEFLIYFQGNSAPDKSGLPSDRFSAERTGGSVSTLTIQRTQQEDSAVYLCASSLMYGARNSPLHFGNGTRLTVT.